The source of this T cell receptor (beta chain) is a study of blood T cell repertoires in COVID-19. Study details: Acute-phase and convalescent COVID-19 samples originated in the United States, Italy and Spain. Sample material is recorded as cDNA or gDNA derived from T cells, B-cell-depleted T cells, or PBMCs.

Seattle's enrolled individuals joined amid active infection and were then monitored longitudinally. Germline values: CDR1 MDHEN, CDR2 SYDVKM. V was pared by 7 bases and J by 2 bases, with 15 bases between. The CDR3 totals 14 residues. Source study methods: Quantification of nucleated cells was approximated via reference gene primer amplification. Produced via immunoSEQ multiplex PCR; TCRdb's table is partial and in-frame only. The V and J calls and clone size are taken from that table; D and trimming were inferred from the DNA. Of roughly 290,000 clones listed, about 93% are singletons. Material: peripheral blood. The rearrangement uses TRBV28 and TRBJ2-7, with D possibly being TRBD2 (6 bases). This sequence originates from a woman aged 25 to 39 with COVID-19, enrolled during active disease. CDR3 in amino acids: CASIGLAPPYEQYF. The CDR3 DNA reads TGTGCCAGCATAGGCCTAGCGCCTCCCTACGAGCAGTACTTC.